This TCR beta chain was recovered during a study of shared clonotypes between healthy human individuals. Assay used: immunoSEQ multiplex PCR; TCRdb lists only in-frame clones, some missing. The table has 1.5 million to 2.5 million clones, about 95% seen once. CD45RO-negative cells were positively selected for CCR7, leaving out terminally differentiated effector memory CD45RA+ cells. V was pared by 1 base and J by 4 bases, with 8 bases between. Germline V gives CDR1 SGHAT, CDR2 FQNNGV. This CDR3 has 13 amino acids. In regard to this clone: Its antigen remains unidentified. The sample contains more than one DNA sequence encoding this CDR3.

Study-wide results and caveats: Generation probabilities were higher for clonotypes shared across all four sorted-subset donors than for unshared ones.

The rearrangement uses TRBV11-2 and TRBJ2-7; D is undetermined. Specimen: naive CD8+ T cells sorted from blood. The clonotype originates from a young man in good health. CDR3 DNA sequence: TGTGCCAGCAGCTTAGTAATTGGATACGAGCAGTACTTC. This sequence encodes CASSLVIGYEQYF. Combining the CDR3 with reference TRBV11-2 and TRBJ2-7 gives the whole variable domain EAGVAQSPRYKIIEKRQSVAFWCNPISGHATLYWYQQILGQGPKLLIQFQNNGVVDDSQLPKDRFSAERLKGVDSTLKIQPAKLEDSAVYLCASSLVIGYEQYFGPGTRLTVT.